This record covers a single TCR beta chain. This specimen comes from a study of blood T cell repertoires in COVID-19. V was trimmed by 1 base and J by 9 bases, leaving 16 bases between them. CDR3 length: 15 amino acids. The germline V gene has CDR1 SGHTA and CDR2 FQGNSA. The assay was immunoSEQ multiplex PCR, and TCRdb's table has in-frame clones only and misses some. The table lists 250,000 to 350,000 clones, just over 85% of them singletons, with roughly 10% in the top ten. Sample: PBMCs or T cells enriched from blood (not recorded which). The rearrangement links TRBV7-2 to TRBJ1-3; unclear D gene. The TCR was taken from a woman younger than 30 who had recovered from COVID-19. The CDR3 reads CASSLVQDQRGTIYF. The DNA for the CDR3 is TGTGCCAGCAGCTTAGTCCAGGACCAGCGGGGCACCATATATTTT.